This T cell receptor beta chain was identified in a study of blood T cell repertoires in COVID-19. Study background: Whether acute or convalescent, the COVID-19 samples came from the United States, Italy and Spain.

In germline, CDR1 is MDHEN, CDR2 SYDVKM. V shed 6 bases, J shed 7 bases, and the junction held 3 bases outside the gene matches. There are 12 residues in the CDR3. Per the authors' pipeline: Estimated nucleated cell counts came from reference gene primer amplification. Generated by immunoSEQ multiplex PCR, the TCRdb table keeps only in-frame clones and is missing some. V and J calls and clone size come straight from that table; D and trimming were deduced from the DNA. This sample yields 250,000 to 350,000 clones, of which roughly 90% are seen a single time; 3.5% to 4.5% belongs to the top ten. Sequencing used peripheral blood. The sequence came from a woman aged 50 to 65 with active or convalescent COVID-19. The chain joins TRBV28 to TRBJ2-7, with 10 bases fitting TRBD1. The CDR3 sequence is CASSRTGGEQYF. The CDR3, as DNA: TGTGCCAGCAGCAGGACAGGGGGGGAGCAGTACTTC.